The next 19 T cell receptor beta chains were all read from a single sample in a study of blood T cell repertoires in COVID-19. The protocol was immunoSEQ multiplex PCR, while the TCRdb copy is restricted to in-frame clones and leaves out a portion. The sample shows 150,000 to 200,000 clones, roughly 80% of them seen only once. Source material: PBMCs or T cells enriched from blood (not recorded which). These receptors were obtained from a man aged 40-55 years who had recovered from COVID-19.

The chain employs TRBV19 and TRBJ1-4; no firm D call. Germline V lookup: CDR1 LNHDA, CDR2 SQIVND (reference sequence). With 3 bases removed from V and 3 bases from J, the gap between germline ends came to 11 bases. CDR3 length equals 15 residues. The CDR3 nucleotides are TGTGCCAGTAGTATGGTTCGAGATGCTAATGAAAAACTGTTTTTT. Its protein product is CASSMVRDANEKLFF. Combining the CDR3 with reference TRBV19 and TRBJ1-4 gives the whole variable domain DGGITQSPKYLFRKEGQNVTLSCEQNLNHDAMYWYRQDPGQGLRLIYYSQIVNDFQKGDIAEGYSVSREKKESFPLTVTSAQKNPTAFYLCASSMVRDANEKLFFGSGTQLSVL.

The genes are TRBV7-2 and TRBJ1-2; 7 positions agree with TRBD1. CDR1 is SGHTA and CDR2 is FQGNSA in the germline V gene. V trimming: 4 bases; J trimming: 8 bases; junction bases outside the gene matches: 10. This CDR3 has 14 amino acids. CDR3 sequence (DNA): TGTGCCAGCAGCTACCCTGACAGGGCTCGAGGCTACACCTTC. Protein: CASSYPDRARGYTF.

The rearrangement joins TRBV6-5 to TRBJ1-1; 9 bases line up with TRBD1. Germline loops: CDR1 MNHEY, CDR2 SVGAGI. V lost 4 bases and J lost 4; bases outside the gene matches: 10. This CDR3 region has 16 residues. The CDR3 sequence: CASSSLRTGAGTEAFF. CDR3 sequence (DNA): TGTGCCAGCAGTTCCCTTCGGACAGGGGCGGGCACTGAAGCTTTCTTT.

The chain has TRBV30 and TRBJ2-2; D might be TRBD2 (5 bases). This CDR3 spans 14 amino acids. Trimming left V 1 base short and J 0 bases short, with 6 bases between. The germline CDR1 and CDR2 sequences are GTSNPN and SVGIG (reference sequence). DNA of the CDR3: TGTGCCTGGAGTGGAGGGACGAACACCGGGGAGCTGTTTTTT. Translated: CAWSGGTNTGELFF. Complete variable domain (other parts from reference TRBV30 and TRBJ2-2): SQTIHQWPATLVQPVGSPLSLECTVEGTSNPNLYWYRQAAGRGLQLLFYSVGIGQISSEVPQNLSASRPQDRQFILSSKKLLLSDSGFYLCAWSGGTNTGELFFGEGSRLTVL.

The chain combines TRBV6-5 with TRBJ2-5; possible D gene TRBD2, 6 bases. The CDR3 runs 13 residues. CDR1 and CDR2 from the germline V gene are MNHEY and SVGAGI. V shed 5 bases and J shed 5 bases, with 12 bases lying between them. In DNA, the CDR3 is TGTGCCAGCAGTCGTCAGGGAGGCGAGACCCAGTACTTC. It translates to CASSRQGGETQYF.

V usage is TRBV4-3 and J usage is TRBJ2-3, with 9 positions matching TRBD2. The CDR3 loop spans 19 amino acids. CDR1 LGHNA and CDR2 YSLEER come from the germline V gene. V was clipped by 0 bases and J by 2 bases; unmatched bases: 12. This chain's CDR3 is CASSQEVWLVAGATDTQYF. The CDR3 DNA follows: TGCGCCAGCAGCCAAGAGGTGTGGTTAGTAGCGGGAGCCACAGATACGCAGTATTTT.

CDR3 nucleotide sequence: TGTGCCAGCAGTTCTACAGGGGGTCGGACTGAAGCTTTCTTT. Protein: CASSSTGGRTEAFF. The rearrangement links TRBV6-5 to TRBJ1-1; 8 nucleotides align to TRBD1. The V segment lost 4 bases and the J segment 5 bases; nucleotides outside the gene matches: 6. CDR1 MNHEY and CDR2 SVGAGI come from the germline V gene. This CDR3 is built from 14 residues.

The chain is built from TRBV25-1 and TRBJ2-7, with 10 bases that match TRBD2. Germline assignment: CDR1 MGHDK and CDR2 SYGVNS. Unmatched junction bases numbered 6, after V lost 4 bases and J lost 3 bases. The CDR3 spans 15 residues. As DNA, the CDR3 is TGTGCCAGCAGTGTATTCCTAGCGGGGGTCTACGAGCAGTACTTC. Protein sequence: CASSVFLAGVYEQYF.

The chain carries TRBV27 and TRBJ2-2; 10 positions agree with TRBD2. V dropped 3 bases and J dropped 6; count of bases not matched to a gene: 4. The CDR3 is 15 amino acids. Germline values: CDR1 MNHEY, CDR2 SMNVEV (reference sequence). CDR3 protein: CASSFWTSGPGELFF. The CDR3 region has the DNA TGTGCCAGCAGTTTTTGGACTAGCGGCCCCGGGGAGCTGTTTTTT.

This clone appeared a single time. This rearrangement joins TRBV19 to TRBJ2-6; perhaps TRBD1 as D (5 bases). The CDR3 is 16 amino acids. With 7 bases removed from V and 1 base from J, the gap between germline ends came to 14 bases. Germline V gene lookup returns CDR1 LNHDA and CDR2 SQIVND (reference sequence). The CDR3 region has the DNA TGTGCCAGTAAAGGGGCAGGGTATTCTGGGGCCAACGTCCTGACTTTC. It specifies CASKGAGYSGANVLTF.

This clone appeared once. CDR3 protein: CASSYSGGGELDGYTF. In DNA, the CDR3 is TGTGCCAGCAGTTACTCCGGGGGAGGGGAGTTAGATGGCTACACCTTC. This chain connects TRBV6-5 to TRBJ1-2; D is perhaps TRBD1 (5 bases). CDR3 size: 16 residues. CDR1 and CDR2 from the germline V gene are MNHEY and SVGAGI. The V and J ends lost 0 bases and 6 bases respectively, with 17 bases between them.

This chain uses TRBV7-2 with TRBJ2-2, with D perhaps TRBD2 (6 bases). Deletions cut 6 bases from V and 0 bases from J, with 8 bases between. The V gene's germline CDR1 is SGHTA and CDR2 FQGNSA. The CDR3 totals 14 residues. The CDR3 sequence is CASRRDSNTGELFF. DNA for the CDR3: TGTGCCAGCAGGCGGGACTCGAACACCGGGGAGCTGTTTTTT.

The chain is built from TRBV9 and TRBJ2-3; 7 bases are shared with TRBD2. The junction had 7 bases not matched to a gene; V was cut back by 0 bases and J by 6 bases. Germline V gives CDR1 SGDLS, CDR2 YYNGEE. The CDR3 sequence is 15 residues long. The CDR3 spells CASSVASGSGDTQYF. CDR3 bases: TGTGCCAGCAGCGTAGCTAGCGGCAGCGGGGATACGCAGTATTTT.

The chain couples TRBV6-5 to TRBJ1-3; 9 bases are a match to TRBD1. J was trimmed by 4 bases and V by 7 bases; bases with no gene match: 8. The CDR3 has 15 residues. CDR1 MNHEY and CDR2 SVGAGI come from the germline V gene. For the CDR3, the DNA is TGTGCCAGCACATCACAGGGGGCTGCAGGAAACACCATATATTTT. Residues: CASTSQGAAGNTIYF.

This chain connects TRBV5-6 to TRBJ2-1, with 12 bases that match TRBD2. Germline assignment: CDR1 SGHDT and CDR2 YYEEEE. Trimming at V came to 4 bases and at J to 8 bases, leaving 10 bases not matched to a gene. CDR3 length equals 16 residues. The CDR3 nucleotides read TGTGCCAGCAGCGTACTAGCGGGAGGCGTCGGCGATGAGCAGTTCTTC. As protein: CASSVLAGGVGDEQFF.

The V gene is TRBV6-2 or TRBV6-3, the J gene TRBJ1-1; 7 bases align to TRBD1. The CDR3 length is 14 residues. Germline CDR1 reads MNHEY; CDR2 reads SVGEGT. The V segment lost 2 bases and the J segment 4 bases; nucleotides outside the gene matches: 4. This CDR3 is CASSYRPGGTEAFF. CDR3 coding DNA: TGTGCCAGCAGTTACCGCCCAGGGGGCACTGAAGCTTTCTTT.

The rearrangement links TRBV6-1 to TRBJ2-7; D is unresolved. The CDR3 is 12 residues long. CDR1 and CDR2 from the germline V gene are MNHNS and SASEGT. V dropped 2 bases and J dropped 5 bases, with 7 bases sitting between them. The CDR3 DNA sequence: TGTGCCAGCAGTGAATCGCGCAACGAGCAGTACGTC. Protein: CASSESRNEQYV.

The rearrangement uses TRBV6-5 and TRBJ1-2; D is unclear. CDR1 and CDR2 (germline): MNHEY, SVGAGI. The CDR3 is 14 residues long. The ends were cut back, 6 bases at V and 8 bases at J, with 19 bases in the middle. The CDR3 region has the DNA TGTGCCAGCAGACTCCCCACTGCTTGGAGAGGCTACACCTTC. Residues: CASRLPTAWRGYTF.

The CDR3 is CASSLAAATDTQYF. CDR3 DNA sequence: TGTGCCAGCAGCTTAGCTGCGGCCACAGATACGCAGTATTTT. The chain is built from TRBV11-1 and TRBJ2-3; D is ambiguous. V lost 0 bases and J 2 bases, leaving 6 bases between the germline ends. Germline values: CDR1 SGHAT, CDR2 FQDESV (reference sequence). The CDR3 sequence is 14 residues long.